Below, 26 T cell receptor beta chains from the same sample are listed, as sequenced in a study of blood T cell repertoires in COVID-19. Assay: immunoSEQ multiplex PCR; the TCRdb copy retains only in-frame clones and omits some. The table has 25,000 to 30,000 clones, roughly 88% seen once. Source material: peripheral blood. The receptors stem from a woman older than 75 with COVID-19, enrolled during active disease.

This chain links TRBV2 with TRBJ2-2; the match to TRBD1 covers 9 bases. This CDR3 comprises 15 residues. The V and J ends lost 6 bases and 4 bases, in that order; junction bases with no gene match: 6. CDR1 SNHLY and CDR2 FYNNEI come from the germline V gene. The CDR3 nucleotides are TGTGCCAGCAGAGAACAGGGGGCCCGCACCGGGGAGCTGTTTTTT. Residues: CASREQGARTGELFF.

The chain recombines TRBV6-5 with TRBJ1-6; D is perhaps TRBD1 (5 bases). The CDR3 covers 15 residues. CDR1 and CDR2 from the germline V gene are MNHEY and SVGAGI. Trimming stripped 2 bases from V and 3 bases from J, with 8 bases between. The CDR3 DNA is TGTGCCAGCAGTTACGGGACTGTCTATAATTCACCCCTCCACTTT. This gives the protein CASSYGTVYNSPLHF.

As DNA, the CDR3 is TGTGCCAGCAGCCAGGACAGAAATCAGCCCCAGCATTTT. This sequence encodes CASSQDRNQPQHF. This chain uses TRBV5-8 with TRBJ1-5, with a tentative D call TRBD1 (6 bases). The CDR3 spans 13 residues. The germline V and J ends were trimmed by 4 bases and 4 bases, with 9 bases remaining between them. Germline V gives CDR1 SGHTS, CDR2 YDEGEE.

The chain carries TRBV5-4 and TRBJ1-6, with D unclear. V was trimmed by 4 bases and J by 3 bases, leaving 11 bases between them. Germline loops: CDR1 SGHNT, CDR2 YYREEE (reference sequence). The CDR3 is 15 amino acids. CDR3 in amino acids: CASSVDGIYNSPLHF. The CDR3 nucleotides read TGTGCCAGCAGCGTGGACGGGATCTATAATTCACCCCTCCACTTT.

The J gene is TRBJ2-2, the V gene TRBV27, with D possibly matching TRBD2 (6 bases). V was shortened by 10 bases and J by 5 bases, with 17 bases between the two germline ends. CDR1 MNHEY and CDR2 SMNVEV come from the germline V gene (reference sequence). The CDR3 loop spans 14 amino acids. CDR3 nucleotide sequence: TGTGCCACTCCCCTTTTGGCGGGGACCGGGGAGCTGTTTTTT. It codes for CATPLLAGTGELFF.

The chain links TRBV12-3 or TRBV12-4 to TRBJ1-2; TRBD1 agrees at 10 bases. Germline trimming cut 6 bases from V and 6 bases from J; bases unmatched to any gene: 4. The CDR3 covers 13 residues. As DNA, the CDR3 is TGTGCCAGCAGCCGGGGACAGGGGCATGGCTACACCTTC. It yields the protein CASSRGQGHGYTF.

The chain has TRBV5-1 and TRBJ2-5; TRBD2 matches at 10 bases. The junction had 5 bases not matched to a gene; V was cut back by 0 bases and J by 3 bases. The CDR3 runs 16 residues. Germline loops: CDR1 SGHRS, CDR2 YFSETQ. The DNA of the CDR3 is TGCGCCAGCAGCTTGGTGGTTAGCGGGGGGAAAGAGACCCAGTACTTC. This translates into CASSLVVSGGKETQYF.

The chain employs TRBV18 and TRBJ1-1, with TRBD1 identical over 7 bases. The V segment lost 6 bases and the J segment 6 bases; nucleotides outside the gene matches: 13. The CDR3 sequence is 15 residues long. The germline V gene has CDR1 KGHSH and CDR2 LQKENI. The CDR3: CASSPTIDRVAEAFF. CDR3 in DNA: TGTGCCAGCTCTCCAACCATTGACAGGGTGGCTGAAGCTTTCTTT.

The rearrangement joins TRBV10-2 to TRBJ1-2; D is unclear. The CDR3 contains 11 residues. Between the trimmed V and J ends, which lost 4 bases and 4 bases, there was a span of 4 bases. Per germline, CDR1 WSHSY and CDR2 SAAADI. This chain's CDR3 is CASSAGYGYTF. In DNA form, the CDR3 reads TGCGCCAGCAGTGCAGGCTATGGCTACACCTTC.

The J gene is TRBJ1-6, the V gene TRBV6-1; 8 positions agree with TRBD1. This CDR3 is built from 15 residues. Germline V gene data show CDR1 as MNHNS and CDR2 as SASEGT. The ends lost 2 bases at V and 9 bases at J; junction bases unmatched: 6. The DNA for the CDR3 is TGTGCCAGCAGTGAAACGGGGACAGGCATTTCACCCCTCCACTTT. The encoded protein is CASSETGTGISPLHF.

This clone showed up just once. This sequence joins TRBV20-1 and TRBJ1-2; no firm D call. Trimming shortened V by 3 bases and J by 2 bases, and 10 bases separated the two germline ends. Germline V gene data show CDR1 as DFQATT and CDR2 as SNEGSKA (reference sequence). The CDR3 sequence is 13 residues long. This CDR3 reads CSASNRRNYGYTF. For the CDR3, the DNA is TGCAGTGCTAGTAACCGGAGAAACTATGGCTACACCTTC.

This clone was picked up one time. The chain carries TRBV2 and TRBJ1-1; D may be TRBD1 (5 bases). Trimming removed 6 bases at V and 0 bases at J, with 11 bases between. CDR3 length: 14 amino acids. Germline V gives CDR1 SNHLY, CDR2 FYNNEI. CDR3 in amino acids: CASRAGRMNTEAFF. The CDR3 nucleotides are TGTGCCAGCAGGGCGGGACGGATGAACACTGAAGCTTTCTTT.

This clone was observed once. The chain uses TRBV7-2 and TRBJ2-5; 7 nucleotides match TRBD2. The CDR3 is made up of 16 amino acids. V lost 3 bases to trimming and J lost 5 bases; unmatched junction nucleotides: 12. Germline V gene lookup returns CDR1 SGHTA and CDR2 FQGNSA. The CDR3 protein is CASSLSPRRGGETQYF. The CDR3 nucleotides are TGTGCCAGCAGCTTGTCCCCGCGGCGGGGAGGGGAGACCCAGTACTTC.

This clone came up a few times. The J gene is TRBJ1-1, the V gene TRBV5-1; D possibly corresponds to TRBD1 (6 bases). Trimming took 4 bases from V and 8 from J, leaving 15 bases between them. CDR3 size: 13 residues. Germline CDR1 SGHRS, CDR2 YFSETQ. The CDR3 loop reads CASSSHLGTEAFF. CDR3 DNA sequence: TGCGCCAGCAGCAGCCACCTCGGGACAGAAGCTTTCTTT.

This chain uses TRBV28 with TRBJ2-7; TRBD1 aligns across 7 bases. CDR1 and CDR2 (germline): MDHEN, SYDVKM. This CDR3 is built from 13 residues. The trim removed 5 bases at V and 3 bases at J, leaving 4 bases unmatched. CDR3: CASSITGDYEQYF. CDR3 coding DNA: TGTGCCAGCAGTATCACAGGGGACTACGAGCAGTACTTC.

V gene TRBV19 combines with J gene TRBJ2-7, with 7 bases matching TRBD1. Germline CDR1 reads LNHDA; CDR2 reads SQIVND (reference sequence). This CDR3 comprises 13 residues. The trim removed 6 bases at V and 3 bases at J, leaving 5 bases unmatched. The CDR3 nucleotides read TGTGCCAGTAGCGACAGGGTCGGCTACGAGCAGTACTTC. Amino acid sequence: CASSDRVGYEQYF. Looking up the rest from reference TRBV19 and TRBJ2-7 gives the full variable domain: DGGITQSPKYLFRKEGQNVTLSCEQNLNHDAMYWYRQDPGQGLRLIYYSQIVNDFQKGDIAEGYSVSREKKESFPLTVTSAQKNPTAFYLCASSDRVGYEQYFGPGTRLTVT.

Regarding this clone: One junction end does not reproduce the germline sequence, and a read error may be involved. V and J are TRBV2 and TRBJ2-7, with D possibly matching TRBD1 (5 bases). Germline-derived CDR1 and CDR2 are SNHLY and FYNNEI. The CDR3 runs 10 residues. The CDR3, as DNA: TGTGCCAGCAGTGATGGGGCAGAAGACTTC. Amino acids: CASSDGAEDF.

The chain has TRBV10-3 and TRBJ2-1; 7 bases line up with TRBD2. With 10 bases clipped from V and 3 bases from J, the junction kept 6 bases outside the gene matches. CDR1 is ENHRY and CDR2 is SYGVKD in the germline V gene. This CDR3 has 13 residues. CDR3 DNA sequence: TGTGCCACCTCGGGGGGAATCTACAATGAGCAGTTCTTC. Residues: CATSGGIYNEQFF.

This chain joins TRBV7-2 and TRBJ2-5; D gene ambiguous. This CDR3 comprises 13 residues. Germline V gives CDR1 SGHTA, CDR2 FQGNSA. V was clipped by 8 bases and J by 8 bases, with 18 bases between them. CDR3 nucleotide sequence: TGTGCCAGCTGCAAACCCAACCCGAGAACCCAGTACTTC. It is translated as CASCKPNPRTQYF. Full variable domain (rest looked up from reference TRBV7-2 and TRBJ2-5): GAGVSQSPSNKVTEKGKDVELRCDPISGHTALYWYRQSLGQGLEFLIYFQGNSAPDKSGLPSDRFSAERTGGSVSTLTIQRTQQEDSAVYLCASCKPNPRTQYFGPGTRLLVL.

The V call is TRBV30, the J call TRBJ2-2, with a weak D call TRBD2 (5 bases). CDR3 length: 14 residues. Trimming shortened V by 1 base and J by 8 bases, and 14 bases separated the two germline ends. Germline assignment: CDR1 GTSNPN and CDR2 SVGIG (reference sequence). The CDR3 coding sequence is TGTGCCTGGAGTGCCCTAGCCATTCGGGGGGAGCTGTTTTTT. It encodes CAWSALAIRGELFF. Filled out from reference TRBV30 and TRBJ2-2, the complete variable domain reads SQTIHQWPATLVQPVGSPLSLECTVEGTSNPNLYWYRQAAGRGLQLLFYSVGIGQISSEVPQNLSASRPQDRQFILSSKKLLLSDSGFYLCAWSALAIRGELFFGEGSRLTVL.

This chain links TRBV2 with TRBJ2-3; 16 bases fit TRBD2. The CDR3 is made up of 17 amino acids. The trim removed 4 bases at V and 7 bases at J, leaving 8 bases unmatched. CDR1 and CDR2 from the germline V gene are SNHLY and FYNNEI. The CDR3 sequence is CASSGSGTSGGGYTQYF. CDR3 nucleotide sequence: TGTGCCAGCAGTGGATCCGGGACTAGCGGGGGGGGTTATACGCAGTATTTT.

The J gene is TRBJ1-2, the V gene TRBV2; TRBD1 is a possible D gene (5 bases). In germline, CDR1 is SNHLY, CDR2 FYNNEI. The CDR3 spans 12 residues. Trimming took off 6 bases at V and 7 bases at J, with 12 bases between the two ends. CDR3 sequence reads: CASRDTSPGYTF. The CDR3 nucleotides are TGTGCCAGCAGGGACACCTCCCCTGGCTACACCTTC.

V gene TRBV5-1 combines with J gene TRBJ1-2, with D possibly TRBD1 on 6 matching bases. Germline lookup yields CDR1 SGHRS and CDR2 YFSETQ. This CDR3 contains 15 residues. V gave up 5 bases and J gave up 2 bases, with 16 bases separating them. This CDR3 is CASRKDSVQNYGYTF. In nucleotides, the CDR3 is TGCGCCAGCAGAAAGGACAGTGTTCAAAACTATGGCTACACCTTC. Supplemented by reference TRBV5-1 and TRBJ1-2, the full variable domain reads KAGVTQTPRYLIKTRGQQVTLSCSPISGHRSVSWYQQTPGQGLQFLFEYFSETQRNKGNFPGRFSGRQFSNSRSEMNVSTLELGDSALYLCASRKDSVQNYGYTFGSGTRLTVV.

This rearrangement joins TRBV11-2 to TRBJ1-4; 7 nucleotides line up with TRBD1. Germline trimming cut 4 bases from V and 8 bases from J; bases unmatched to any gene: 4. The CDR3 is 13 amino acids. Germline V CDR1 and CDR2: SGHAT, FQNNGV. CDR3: CASSSGQVEKLFF. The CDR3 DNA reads TGTGCCAGCAGCTCCGGACAGGTAGAAAAACTGTTTTTT.

This CDR3 is CASSLDSPVGGYTF. The DNA of the CDR3 is TGCGCCAGCAGCTTGGACAGCCCGGTGGGTGGCTACACCTTC. The gene calls are TRBV5-1 and TRBJ1-2; unclear D gene. The CDR3 is made up of 14 amino acids. Germline V lookup: CDR1 SGHRS, CDR2 YFSETQ. Trimming left V 0 bases short and J 7 bases short, with 13 bases between.

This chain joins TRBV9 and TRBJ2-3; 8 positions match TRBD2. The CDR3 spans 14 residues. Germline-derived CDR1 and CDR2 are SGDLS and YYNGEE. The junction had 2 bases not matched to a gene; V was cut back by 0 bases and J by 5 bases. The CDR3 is CASSVAGGQDTQYF. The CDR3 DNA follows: TGTGCCAGCAGCGTAGCGGGGGGGCAAGATACGCAGTATTTT.